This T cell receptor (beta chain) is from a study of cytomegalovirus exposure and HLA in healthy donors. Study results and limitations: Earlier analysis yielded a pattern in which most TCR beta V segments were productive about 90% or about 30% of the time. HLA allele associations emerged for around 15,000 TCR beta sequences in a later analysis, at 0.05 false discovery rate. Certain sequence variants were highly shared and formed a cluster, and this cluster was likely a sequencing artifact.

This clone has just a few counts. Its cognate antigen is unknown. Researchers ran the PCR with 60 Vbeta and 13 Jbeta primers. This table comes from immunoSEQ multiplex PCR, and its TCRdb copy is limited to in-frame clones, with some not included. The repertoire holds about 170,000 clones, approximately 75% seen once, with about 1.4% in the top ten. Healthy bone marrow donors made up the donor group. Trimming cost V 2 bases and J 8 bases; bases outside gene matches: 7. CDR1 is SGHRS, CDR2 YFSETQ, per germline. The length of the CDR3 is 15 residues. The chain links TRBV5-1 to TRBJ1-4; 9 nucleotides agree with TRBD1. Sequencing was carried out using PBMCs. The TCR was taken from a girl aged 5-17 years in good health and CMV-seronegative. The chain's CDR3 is CASSLQGAEYEKLFF. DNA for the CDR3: TGCGCCAGCAGCTTACAGGGGGCGGAGTACGAAAAACTGTTTTTT. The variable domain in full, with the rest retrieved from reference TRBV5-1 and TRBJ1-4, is KAGVTQTPRYLIKTRGQQVTLSCSPISGHRSVSWYQQTPGQGLQFLFEYFSETQRNKGNFPGRFSGRQFSNSRSEMNVSTLELGDSALYLCASSLQGAEYEKLFFGSGTQLSVL.